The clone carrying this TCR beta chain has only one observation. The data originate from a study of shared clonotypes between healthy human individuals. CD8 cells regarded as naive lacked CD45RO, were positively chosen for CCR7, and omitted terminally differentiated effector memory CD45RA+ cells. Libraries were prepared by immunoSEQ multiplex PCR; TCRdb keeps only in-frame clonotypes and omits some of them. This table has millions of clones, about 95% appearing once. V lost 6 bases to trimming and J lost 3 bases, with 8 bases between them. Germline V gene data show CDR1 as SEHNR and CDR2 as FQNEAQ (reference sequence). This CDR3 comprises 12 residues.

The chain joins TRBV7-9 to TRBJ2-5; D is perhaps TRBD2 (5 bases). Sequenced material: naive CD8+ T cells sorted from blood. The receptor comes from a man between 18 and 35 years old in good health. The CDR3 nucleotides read TGTGCCAGCAGTTCTAGCAAAGAGACCCAGTACTTC. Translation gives CASSSSKETQYF.